These 18 T cell receptor beta chains came from one sample sequenced in a study of T cells after yellow fever vaccination. MiXCR, run by TCRdb on the 5' RACE reads, gives a single entry per CDR3 protein. The table records around 230,000 distinct CDR3 sequences, less than 7.5% of them present only once. The starting material was CD4+ T cells sorted from PBMCs, obtained on the day of the yellow fever booster vaccination. The receptors derive from a man aged 25 to 40 who received the YFV17D yellow fever vaccine.

This chain connects TRBV19 to TRBJ2-5; 13 bases map to TRBD2. V shed 4 bases and J 2 bases; nucleotides not matched to a gene: 4. Germline-derived CDR1 and CDR2 are LNHDA and SQIVND (reference sequence). The CDR3 has 16 amino acids. CDR3 region: CASSRGLAGSQETQYF. The CDR3 nucleotides read TGTGCCAGTAGTAGGGGACTAGCGGGATCGCAAGAGACCCAGTACTTC.

This clonotype has just a few counts. The chain is built from TRBV29-1 and TRBJ2-1, with TRBD2 identical over 10 bases. Germline CDR1 SQVTM, CDR2 ANQGSEA. The CDR3 loop spans 17 amino acids. V gave up 4 bases and J gave up 6 bases; unmatched junction bases: 15. In DNA form, the CDR3 reads TGCAGCGTTGCTTTTCTAGCGGGAGATCACCGAGGCAATGAGCAGTTCTTC. Amino acid sequence: CSVAFLAGDHRGNEQFF.

The chain is built from TRBV5-1 and TRBJ1-5, with D unclear. Trimming took 7 bases from V and 9 from J, leaving 20 bases between them. Germline assignment: CDR1 SGHRS and CDR2 YFSETQ. The CDR3 runs 14 residues. For the CDR3, the DNA is TGCGCCAGCTACCGGCCGGGCCGCCCGGGGCCCCAGCATTTT. Translation gives CASYRPGRPGPQHF.

This clonotype came up a few times. The J gene is TRBJ1-5, the V gene TRBV28; possibly TRBD1 for D (6 bases). Germline values: CDR1 MDHEN, CDR2 SYDVKM. The V end lost 7 bases, the J end lost 4 bases, and 20 bases lay between the germline ends. The CDR3 consists of 16 residues. The CDR3 sequence is CASTSLGGAGNQPQHF. The CDR3 DNA follows: TGTGCCAGCACCTCCCTAGGGGGGGCTGGTAATCAGCCCCAGCATTTT.

This clonotype came up many times. The gene calls are TRBV15 and TRBJ1-5; D is undetermined. CDR3 length equals 12 residues. From germline, CDR1 is LNHNV and CDR2 YYDKDF (reference sequence). V lost 4 bases, J lost 2 bases, and 3 bases lay in between. In nucleotides, the CDR3 is TGTGCCACCAGCAAGGGCAATCAGCCCCAGCATTTT. This gives the protein CATSKGNQPQHF.

This clonotype was seen at least ten times. This chain connects TRBV6-5 to TRBJ1-1; 7 nucleotides line up with TRBD1. Germline-derived CDR1 and CDR2 are MNHEY and SVGAGI. The ends lost 7 bases at V and 0 bases at J; junction bases unmatched: 11. The CDR3 is 16 amino acids. This chain's CDR3 is CASTHRRTGLNTEAFF. CDR3 coding DNA: TGTGCCAGCACACACAGAAGGACAGGATTGAACACTGAAGCTTTCTTT.

In this sample, this clonotype turned up many times. V usage is TRBV12-3 or TRBV12-4 and J usage is TRBJ2-2; 7 bases match TRBD1. The V gene end was trimmed by 7 bases and the J gene end by 0 bases; junction bases not matched to a gene: 5. The CDR3 is 15 residues long. In DNA form, the CDR3 reads TGTGCCAGCACAAGACAGGGAGCGAACACCGGGGAGCTGTTTTTT. It yields the protein CASTRQGANTGELFF.

The rearrangement uses TRBV5-1 and TRBJ1-1; D gene ambiguous. V lost 0 bases, J lost 3 bases, and 12 bases lay in between. Germline assignment: CDR1 SGHRS and CDR2 YFSETQ. The CDR3 runs to 15 residues. CDR3 nucleotide sequence: TGCGCCAGCAGCTTGGTTTCGTTTGGGGACACTGAAGCTTTCTTT. Its translation: CASSLVSFGDTEAFF. The whole variable domain, remainder taken from reference TRBV5-1 and TRBJ1-1, is KAGVTQTPRYLIKTRGQQVTLSCSPISGHRSVSWYQQTPGQGLQFLFEYFSETQRNKGNFPGRFSGRQFSNSRSEMNVSTLELGDSALYLCASSLVSFGDTEAFFGQGTRLTVV.

This clonotype has only a few counts. This chain connects TRBV28 to TRBJ2-7; 11 bases are shared with TRBD2. Trimming took 5 bases from V and 6 from J; bases not matched to a gene: 15. The germline gives CDR1 MDHEN, CDR2 SYDVKM. There are 17 residues in the CDR3. In DNA form, the CDR3 reads TGTGCCAGCAGTCCTAACCCCCTAGCGGGAGGAGGTCGCGAGCAGTACTTC. Translating gives CASSPNPLAGGGREQYF. The full variable domain, rest sourced from reference TRBV28 and TRBJ2-7, is DVKVTQSSRYLVKRTGEKVFLECVQDMDHENMFWYRQDPGLGLRLIYFSYDVKMKEKGDIPEGYSVSREKKERFSLILESASTNQTSMYLCASSPNPLAGGGREQYFGPGTRLTVT.

This clonotype occurred many times. The genes are TRBV5-5 and TRBJ2-1; 10 bases map to TRBD1. After removal of 3 bases from V and 9 bases from J, the junction contained 9 bases not matched to a gene. Germline CDR1 is SGHKS and CDR2 is YYEKEE (reference sequence). CDR3 size: 15 residues. DNA for the CDR3: TGTGCCAGCAGCTATGACAGGGGGCGCGGGGGTGAGCAGTTCTTC. It yields the protein CASSYDRGRGGEQFF.

This chain joins TRBV11-2 and TRBJ2-1; TRBD1 matches 10 bases. This CDR3 is 16 amino acids long. Germline-derived CDR1 and CDR2 are SGHAT and FQNNGV. Unmatched junction bases numbered 15, after V lost 7 bases and J lost 9 bases. The CDR3 bases are TGTGCCAGCATTCGAAGGCGGGGACAGGGGCAAAGTGAGCAGTTCTTC. This translates into CASIRRRGQGQSEQFF.

This clonotype was recorded once. This may be a read error, as it is one base from a much larger clone. The chain links TRBV20-1 to TRBJ1-5; TRBD1 matches 7 bases. Germline V gene sequence: CDR1 DFQATT, CDR2 SNEGSKA (reference sequence). The CDR3 extends over 12 amino acids. The trim removed 3 bases at V and 11 bases at J, leaving 7 bases unmatched. As DNA, the CDR3 is TGCAGTGCTAGGGACGGACAGGAGTCCCAGCATTTT. Encoded protein: CSARDGQESQHF.

This rearrangement joins TRBV5-5 to TRBJ2-3; TRBD2 matches 8 bases. The CDR3 length is 14 residues. Trimming took 3 bases from V and 6 from J; bases not matched to a gene: 6. CDR1 and CDR2 (germline): SGHKS, YYEKEE (reference sequence). CDR3 amino acids: CASSWSPSGDTQYF. The CDR3 region has the DNA TGTGCCAGCAGCTGGAGCCCTAGCGGGGATACGCAGTATTTT.

This clonotype appeared many times. V gene TRBV4-2 combines with J gene TRBJ2-1; D gene ambiguous. This CDR3 is 11 amino acids long. V lost 4 bases and J lost 8, with 6 bases in between. CDR1 and CDR2 from the germline V gene are LGHNA and YNFKEQ. The CDR3 nucleotides read TGTGCCAGCAGCCCTGGGGATGAGCAGTTCTTC. Residues: CASSPGDEQFF.

This clonotype appeared many times. The chain uses TRBV7-2 and TRBJ1-5; no firm D call. The CDR3 spans 12 residues. Trimming stripped 2 bases from V and 3 bases from J, with 2 bases between. Germline CDR1 and CDR2: SGHTA and FQGNSA. The CDR3 region has the DNA TGTGCCAGCAGCTTAAACAATCAGCCCCAGCATTTT. Translation: CASSLNNQPQHF.

This clonotype was seen a few times. CDR3 bases: TGCAGCGTGACTGACGGGGAAGAGACCCAGTACTTC. Translation gives CSVTDGEETQYF. The V gene is TRBV29-1, the J gene TRBJ2-5; TRBD2 might be the D (5 bases). V lost 6 bases to trimming and J lost 3 bases, with 11 bases between them. The CDR3 runs to 12 residues. CDR1 SQVTM and CDR2 ANQGSEA come from the germline V gene.

The chain links TRBV5-1 to TRBJ2-3, with TRBD1 identical over 10 bases. CDR1 is SGHRS, CDR2 YFSETQ, per germline. CDR3 length: 14 residues. V lost 5 bases to trimming and J lost 5 bases; unmatched junction nucleotides: 5. CDR3 in DNA: TGCGCCAGCAGATGGGGACAGGGGAGAGATACGCAGTATTTT. It translates to CASRWGQGRDTQYF.

The genes are TRBV11-3 and TRBJ2-5; 10 bases fit TRBD2. The germline V gene has CDR1 SGHNT and CDR2 YENEEA. This CDR3 region has 15 residues. V shed 6 bases and J 2 bases; nucleotides not matched to a gene: 6. CDR3 protein: CASRLTSGPQETQYF. The CDR3 bases are TGTGCCAGCAGACTGACTAGCGGGCCTCAAGAGACCCAGTACTTC.